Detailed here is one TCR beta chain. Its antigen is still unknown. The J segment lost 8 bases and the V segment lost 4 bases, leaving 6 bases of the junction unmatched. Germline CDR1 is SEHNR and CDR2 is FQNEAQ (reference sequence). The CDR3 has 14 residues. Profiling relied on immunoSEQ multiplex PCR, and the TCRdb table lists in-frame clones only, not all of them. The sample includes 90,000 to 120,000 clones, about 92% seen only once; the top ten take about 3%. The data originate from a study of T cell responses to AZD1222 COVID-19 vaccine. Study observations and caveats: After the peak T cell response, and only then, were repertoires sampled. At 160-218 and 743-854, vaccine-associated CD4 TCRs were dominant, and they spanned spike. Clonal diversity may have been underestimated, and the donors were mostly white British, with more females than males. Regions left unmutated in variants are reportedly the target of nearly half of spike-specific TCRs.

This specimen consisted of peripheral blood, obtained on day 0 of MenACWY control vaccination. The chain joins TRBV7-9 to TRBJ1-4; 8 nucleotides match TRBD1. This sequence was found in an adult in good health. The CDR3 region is CASSSQTGEEKLFF. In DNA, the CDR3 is TGTGCCAGCAGCTCGCAGACAGGGGAAGAAAAACTGTTTTTT.